Listed here are 15 T cell receptor beta chains from one sample, sequenced in a study of blood T cell repertoires in COVID-19. The assay was immunoSEQ multiplex PCR, and TCRdb's table has in-frame clones only and misses some. This table holds nearly 200,000 clones, approximately 84% found once. The sequenced material came from peripheral blood. These receptors were taken from a woman aged 70-85 years with active or convalescent COVID-19.

The chain has TRBV2 and TRBJ2-2, with TRBD2 as a possible D gene (5 bases). The germline gives CDR1 SNHLY, CDR2 FYNNEI. The CDR3 contains 13 residues. The germline V and J ends were trimmed by 6 bases and 5 bases, with 10 bases remaining between them. Here the CDR3 reads CASRPGETGELFF. CDR3 in DNA: TGTGCCAGCAGACCCGGGGAGACCGGGGAGCTGTTTTTT.

The V call is TRBV28, the J call TRBJ2-5; D gene unclear. The CDR3 spans 14 residues. Per the germline V gene, CDR1 is MDHEN and CDR2 is SYDVKM. Trimming removed 2 bases at V and 4 bases at J, with 11 bases between. The CDR3, as DNA: TGTGCCAGCAGTTTAGCTCCTAGGCGAGAGACCCAGTACTTC. Protein product: CASSLAPRRETQYF.

The genes are TRBV11-3 and TRBJ2-5; TRBD2 agrees at 8 bases. J lost 5 bases, V lost 5 bases, and 7 bases had no gene match. The CDR3 runs 14 residues. Germline CDR1 and CDR2: SGHNT and YENEEA. The CDR3 DNA reads as TGTGCCAGCAGCCGGACTAGCTCAGGGGAGACCCAGTACTTC. Its protein is CASSRTSSGETQYF.

V and J are TRBV15 and TRBJ2-2; D is undetermined. The CDR3 length is 13 residues. The V gene lost 5 bases and the J gene lost 1 base, with 5 bases spanning the gap. Germline V gene sequence: CDR1 LNHNV, CDR2 YYDKDF (reference sequence). CDR3 sequence (DNA): TGTGCCACCAGCCCACTGAACACCGGGGAGCTGTTTTTT. Translating it yields CATSPLNTGELFF.

The chain recombines TRBV5-1 with TRBJ2-1; the match to TRBD2 covers 12 bases. The CDR3 length is 16 residues. V shed 1 base and J 8 bases; nucleotides not matched to a gene: 7. Germline V lookup: CDR1 SGHRS, CDR2 YFSETQ. CDR3 sequence (DNA): TGCGCCAGCAGCTTGCCCCGACTAGCGGGAGACTATGAGCAGTTCTTC. Its protein product is CASSLPRLAGDYEQFF.

The chain is built from TRBV5-3 and TRBJ1-1; D might be TRBD1 (6 bases). TRBV5-3 is marked as an open reading frame, function uncertain. V was clipped by 5 bases and J by 1 base, with 15 bases between them. The CDR3 consists of 15 residues. The chain's CDR3 is CARSTTTGPNTEAFF. DNA of the CDR3: TGTGCCAGAAGTACTACGACAGGCCCGAACACTGAAGCTTTCTTT.

The CDR3 protein is CASKPTGGAEAFF. CDR3 nucleotide sequence: TGTGCCAGTAAACCCACAGGGGGGGCTGAAGCTTTCTTT. This rearrangement joins TRBV19 to TRBJ1-1; TRBD1 matches 8 bases. This CDR3 is 13 amino acids long. CDR1 LNHDA and CDR2 SQIVND come from the germline V gene (reference sequence). V shed 7 bases and J 6 bases; nucleotides not matched to a gene: 7.

This sequence joins TRBV6-5 and TRBJ2-7; D is possibly TRBD1 (5 bases). Germline assignment: CDR1 MNHEY and CDR2 SVGAGI. V shed 7 bases and J shed 6 bases, with 10 bases lying between them. The CDR3 runs to 11 residues. The CDR3 sequence is CASTGRSEQYF. CDR3 DNA sequence: TGTGCCAGCACAGGGCGATCCGAGCAGTACTTC.

The chain combines TRBV5-1 with TRBJ2-1; TRBD2 matches at 7 bases. The CDR3 has 20 amino acids. V lost 0 bases to trimming and J lost 5 bases; unmatched junction nucleotides: 20. Per the germline V gene, CDR1 is SGHRS and CDR2 is YFSETQ. This CDR3 reads CASSLVRQVDGRSSDNEQFF. The CDR3 coding sequence is TGCGCCAGCAGCTTGGTGCGGCAAGTGGACGGGAGGTCCTCTGACAATGAGCAGTTCTTC.

This chain connects TRBV2 to TRBJ2-1; 7 bases align to TRBD1. Germline assignment: CDR1 SNHLY and CDR2 FYNNEI. This CDR3 is 13 amino acids long. V gave up 9 bases and J gave up 1 base; unmatched junction bases: 3. The CDR3 nucleotides are TGTGCCAGGTCGACAGGGTCCTACAATGAGCAGTTCTTC. This gives the protein CARSTGSYNEQFF.

V usage is TRBV5-1 and J usage is TRBJ1-1; D is perhaps TRBD1 (6 bases). The length of the CDR3 is 18 residues. Germline CDR1 is SGHRS and CDR2 is YFSETQ. Trimming shortened V by 4 bases and J by 3 bases, and 25 bases separated the two germline ends. As DNA, the CDR3 is TGCGCCAGCAGCCCAAACAGGGACGGAGTGGGAAAGGACACTGAAGCTTTCTTT. It specifies CASSPNRDGVGKDTEAFF.

The chain recombines TRBV5-3 with TRBJ2-7, with 11 nucleotides matching TRBD2. TRBV5-3 has ORF status, its function being uncertain. With V trimmed by 5 bases and J by 5 bases, 18 bases remained unmatched. This CDR3 region has 18 residues. The CDR3 reads CARSGWLAGGNANHEQYF. CDR3 DNA: TGTGCCAGAAGTGGTTGGCTAGCGGGAGGAAACGCCAACCACGAGCAGTACTTC.

The V call is TRBV19, the J call TRBJ1-1; the D gene is possibly TRBD1 (5 bases). Germline CDR1 reads LNHDA; CDR2 reads SQIVND (reference sequence). The length of the CDR3 is 13 residues. Trimming stripped 7 bases from V and 2 bases from J, with 11 bases between. The CDR3, as DNA: TGTGCCAGTACTATGGGGGGAAACACTGAAGCTTTCTTT. Its protein is CASTMGGNTEAFF.

This rearrangement joins TRBV29-1 to TRBJ1-2; TRBD1 agrees at 9 bases. V lost 6 bases and J lost 4; bases outside the gene matches: 3. The germline CDR1 and CDR2 sequences are SQVTM and ANQGSEA. The CDR3 has 12 residues. This chain's CDR3 is CSVRQGGYGYTF. The CDR3 nucleotides read TGCAGCGTACGACAGGGGGGCTATGGCTACACCTTC.

V gene TRBV6-1 combines with J gene TRBJ1-6, with a weak D call TRBD1 (5 bases). The CDR3 extends over 15 amino acids. V was pared by 1 base and J by 9 bases, with 13 bases between. The germline V gene has CDR1 MNHNS and CDR2 SASEGT. CDR3 amino acids: CASSEVAGVGSPLHF. The DNA of the CDR3 is TGTGCCAGCAGTGAAGTGGCGGGGGTGGGTTCACCCCTCCACTTT.